Included here is one TCR beta chain sequence, with context. 5'RACE primed at constant segments yielded TCR alpha and TCR beta cDNA libraries bearing sample barcodes and UMIs. TCRdb analysed the 5' RACE reads with MiXCR anew, one entry per CDR3 protein. Altogether hundreds of thousands of distinct CDR3 sequences are present, 20% being singletons, with the ten largest covering approximately 8.1%. This entry is derived from a study of T-cell memory formation after mild COVID-19. With 4 bases clipped from V and 5 bases from J, the junction kept 15 bases outside the gene matches. The CDR3 extends over 17 amino acids. CDR1 is MGHRA and CDR2 is YSYEKL in the germline V gene.

The chain has TRBV4-1 and TRBJ2-3, with 7 bases fitting TRBD2. The source is an adult woman who had mild COVID-19 (a few samples of this study predate the infection). Cell type and time point are not known. The sequenced material came from PBMCs or a T cell subset sorted from them (not recorded which). As DNA, the CDR3 is TGCGCCAGCAGCCGAGGCCTCGGGGAGGGTGCCGTAGATACGCAGTATTTT. Translating it yields CASSRGLGEGAVDTQYF.